This is a list of T cell receptor beta chains from one sample in a study of T cells in Graves' hyperthyroidism and ophthalmopathy. TCRdb passed the multiplex PCR reads through MiXCR, listing each CDR3 protein once. The sample has over 500,000 distinct CDR3 sequences, around 15% seen once. Sequenced: blood. Receptors were obtained from a woman aged 30 to 39 with Graves' ophthalmopathy. Both conserved end residues are part of each CDR3. A D gene is named only where the DNA matches it firmly. Size is omitted from some rows. Given values are once, few, many or a class for expanded clones.

D,V,length,size,J,DNA,CDR3
.,TRBV4-1,15,many,TRBJ2-1,TGCGCCAGCAGCCAAGTTCGAGGACTTTACAATGAGCAGTTCTTC,CASSQVRGLYNEQFF
TRBD1,TRBV5-1,15,.,TRBJ2-3,TGCGCCAGCAGAGACAGGGGGCGAAAGGAAGATACGCAGTATTTT,CASRDRGRKEDTQYF
.,TRBV7-6,12,.,TRBJ2-7,TGTGCCAGCAGCCCCCACGGGGCGAGCCAGTACTTC,CASSPHGASQYF
.,TRBV7-9,12,few,TRBJ2-3,TGTGCCAGCAGCTTCCTGACACAGGGGCAGTATTTT,CASSFLTQGQYF
.,TRBV19,13,.,TRBJ2-7,TGTGCCAGTAACAACCAGAGGGGTGAGCAGCAGTACTTC,CASNNQRGEQQYF
.,TRBV7-2,14,few,TRBJ1-5,TGTGCCAGCAGCTTAACCCGGGAGAACCAGCCCCAGCATTTT,CASSLTRENQPQHF
.,TRBV29-1,11,.,TRBJ2-1,TGCAGCGTTCCTCCTTACAATGAGCAGTTCTTC,CSVPPYNEQFF
TRBD1,TRBV28,13,many,TRBJ1-4,TGTGCCAGCAAGGGGACAGCTAATGAAAAACTGTTTTTT,CASKGTANEKLFF
TRBD2,TRBV20-1,16,.,TRBJ2-3,TGCAGTGCTGAACATAGCGGGAAGAGGGGCACAGATACGCAGTATTTT,CSAEHSGKRGTDTQYF
.,TRBV28,11,.,TRBJ1-2,TGTGCCAGCAGCTCTGGGGGGGGCTACACCTTC,CASSSGGGYTF
TRBD1,TRBV2,15,many,TRBJ1-4,TGTGCCAGCAGTGGGACAGGTCCAACTAATGAAAAACTGTTTTTT,CASSGTGPTNEKLFF
TRBD2,TRBV20-1,17,many,TRBJ2-1,TGCAGTGCTAGAGGTAATTTCGGGACTAACCTCTACAATGAGCAGTTCTTC,CSARGNFGTNLYNEQFF
.,TRBV6-9,13,.,TRBJ1-4,TGTGCCAGCAGTTATGGGGCGGTTGAAAAACTGTTTTTT,CASSYGAVEKLFF
.,TRBV7-2,15,.,TRBJ2-3,TGTGCCAGCAGCTCCTGGAGAGGCCCCACAGATACGCAGTATTTT,CASSSWRGPTDTQYF
TRBD2,TRBV5-1,15,many,TRBJ2-7,TGCGCCAGCAGCCATAGCGGGACGGGTACCTACGAGCAGTACTTC,CASSHSGTGTYEQYF
.,TRBV10-1,12,.,TRBJ1-6,TGCGCCAGCAGTGAGGGGAATTCACCCCTCCACTTT,CASSEGNSPLHF
TRBD2,TRBV20-1,15,.,TRBJ2-5,TGCAGTGCTACACTAGCGGGAGGTTTACAAGAGACCCAGTACTTC,CSATLAGGLQETQYF
.,TRBV3-1,15,many,TRBJ1-2,TGTGCCAGCAGCCAAGAAGGATCCTGGCACTATGGCTACACCTTC,CASSQEGSWHYGYTF
TRBD2,TRBV11-1,18,.,TRBJ2-7,TGTGCCAGCAGCTTCCTCCATGGGGCTAGCGGGACCTCCTACGAGCAGTACTTC,CASSFLHGASGTSYEQYF
TRBD2,TRBV11-1,15,many,TRBJ2-1,TGTGCCAGCAGCGTACTAGCGGGAGATTACAATGAGCAGTTCTTC,CASSVLAGDYNEQFF
TRBD2,TRBV6-2/TRBV6-3,15,.,TRBJ2-5,TGTGCCAGCAACATTTTAGCGGGGGGAAAAGAGACCCAGTACTTC,CASNILAGGKETQYF
.,TRBV20-1,14,many,TRBJ2-3,TGCAGTGAGCCTGACGGCGAGAGCACAGATACGCAGTATTTT,CSEPDGESTDTQYF
.,TRBV7-8,13,many,TRBJ1-4,TGTGCCAGCAGCTTAGGCCCCCGGGGGAAACTGTTTTTT,CASSLGPRGKLFF
.,TRBV9,13,few,TRBJ2-5,TGTGCCAGCAGCGTAGATGGCAGAGGACCACAGTACTTC,CASSVDGRGPQYF
TRBD2,TRBV30,15,many,TRBJ2-3,TGTGCCTGGAGTCGGACTAGCGGACTCACAGATACGCAGTATTTT,CAWSRTSGLTDTQYF
.,TRBV2,15,many,TRBJ2-5,TGTGCCAGCAGTGAAGACAGGGGACTACAAGAGACCCAGTACTTC,CASSEDRGLQETQYF
TRBD2,TRBV9,16,.,TRBJ2-5,TGTGCCAGCAGCCCCCCCGGGCTAGCGGGAAGAGAGACCCAGTACTTC,CASSPPGLAGRETQYF
.,TRBV14,16,many,TRBJ2-4,TGTGCCAGCAGCCAAGCGTTGGGACTAGCCAAAAACATTCAGTACTTC,CASSQALGLAKNIQYF
.,TRBV18,14,many,TRBJ1-1,TGTGCCAGCTCAGCCGCGCAGGGAGTCACTGAAGCTTTCTTT,CASSAAQGVTEAFF
.,TRBV24-1,14,.,TRBJ2-1,TGTGCCACCAATCCCGGGACTTCTAACAATGAGCAGTTCTTC,CATNPGTSNNEQFF
TRBD2,TRBV5-6,15,few,TRBJ2-5,TGTGCCAGCAGCATGGGACTAGCGACGCAAGAGACCCAGTACTTC,CASSMGLATQETQYF
.,TRBV4-3,14,many,TRBJ2-1,TGCGCCAGCAGCCAAGACTGGAACACGAACGAGCAGTTCTTC,CASSQDWNTNEQFF
.,TRBV6-1,14,many,TRBJ2-7,TGTGCCAGCGATCTCGAGCGGGCGTCCTACGAGCAGTACTTC,CASDLERASYEQYF
.,TRBV20-1,17,many,TRBJ1-5,TGCAGTGCTAGTGGGACTGCCAATCGGTATAGCAATCAGCCCCAGCATTTT,CSASGTANRYSNQPQHF
.,TRBV6-2/TRBV6-3,13,.,TRBJ1-1,TGTGCCAGCAATCCCAGGGGCTATGCTGAAGCTTTCTTT,CASNPRGYAEAFF
.,TRBV12-3/TRBV12-4,13,many,TRBJ1-2,TGTGCCAGCAGTTTCTCAGGGAATGATGGCTACACCTTC,CASSFSGNDGYTF
.,TRBV12-5,13,.,TRBJ2-1,TGTGCTAGTGGGCTCAACCAACGGGGTGAGCAGTTCTTC,CASGLNQRGEQFF
.,TRBV3-1,17,few,TRBJ2-2,TGTGCCAGCAGCCAAGTTATGCGACGGGGTGGGTCCGGGGAGCTGTTTTTT,CASSQVMRRGGSGELFF
TRBD2,TRBV29-1,15,many,TRBJ2-1,TGCAGCGCCCCGACTAGCGGGTCTCCCTACAATGAGCAGTTCTTC,CSAPTSGSPYNEQFF
TRBD2,TRBV20-1,18,many,TRBJ2-3,TGCAGTGCGATAGCTAGCCCTATAGCGGGACCGATCACAGATACGCAGTATTTT,CSAIASPIAGPITDTQYF
.,TRBV10-3,16,few,TRBJ1-6,TGTGCCATCAGTGAGTCTAAGGGATTGGGCAATTCACCCCTCCACTTT,CAISESKGLGNSPLHF
.,TRBV28,11,many,TRBJ2-1,TGTGCCAGCAGTCCCCTATGGGAGCAGTTCTTC,CASSPLWEQFF
.,TRBV12-3/TRBV12-4,13,few,TRBJ2-1,TGTGCCAGCAATCGCGCTAGTAACAATGAGCAGTTCTTC,CASNRASNNEQFF